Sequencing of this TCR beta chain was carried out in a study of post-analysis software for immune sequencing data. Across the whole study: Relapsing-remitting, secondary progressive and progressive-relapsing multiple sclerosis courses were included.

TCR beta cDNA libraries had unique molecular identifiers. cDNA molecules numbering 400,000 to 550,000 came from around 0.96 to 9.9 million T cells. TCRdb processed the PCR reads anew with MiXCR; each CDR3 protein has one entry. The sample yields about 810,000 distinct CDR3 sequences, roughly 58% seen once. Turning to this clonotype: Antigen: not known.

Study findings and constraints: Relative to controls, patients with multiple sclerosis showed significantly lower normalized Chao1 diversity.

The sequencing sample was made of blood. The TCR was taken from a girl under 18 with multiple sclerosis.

Here the CDR3 DNA reads TGTGCTAGTGGTTCCGGGACAGGGGCTTACAATGAGCAGTTCTTC. Amino acid sequence: CASGSGTGAYNEQFF. J is TRBJ2-1 and V is TRBV12-5; TRBD1 matches 10 bases. V was clipped by 4 bases and J by 4 bases; unmatched bases: 4. The germline gives CDR1 LGHNT, CDR2 FRNRAP. CDR3 size: 15 residues.